This entry concerns a single TCR beta chain. This entry is derived from a study of graft-versus-host responses after intestinal transplantation. Study information: Grafts that recipients had were multivisceral, liver-intestinal, or isolated intestinal transplants. Recipients were all induced with anti-thymocyte globulin, then given tacrolimus and steroids for around three years. Study findings and constraints: An association linked early post-transplant HvG declines with peak circulating GvH clone levels.

TCRdb's copy holds only in-frame clones and misses some; the assay was immunoSEQ multiplex PCR. The repertoire holds about 18,000 clones, with 35% to 45% as singletons. Investigators plated 200,000 CFSE-labeled responder cells together with 200,000 irradiated stimulator cells labeled with violet dye. The CDR3 is 13 amino acids. Germline V gene data show CDR1 as KGHSH and CDR2 as LQKENI. The ends were cut back, 4 bases at V and 0 bases at J, with 6 bases in the middle. The sequencing used alloreactive CD4+ T cells from a mixed lymphocyte reaction culture, collected before intestinal transplant. Specified subset: CFSE-low proliferating T cells sorted from roughly six-day pre-transplant mixed lymphocyte reaction (GvH or HvG direction). V and J are TRBV18 and TRBJ1-1; D unclear. This TCR derives from a human patient who received an intestinal transplant. In DNA form, the CDR3 reads TGTGCCAGCTCACAACGTATGAACACTGAAGCTTTCTTT. Protein: CASSQRMNTEAFF.